This paragraph reports one TCR beta chain. Antigen: not known. The sample belongs to a study of shared clonotypes between healthy human individuals. Study information: For every donor, three CD4 naive, three CD4 memory, two CD8 naive and one CD8 memory plates were used. Study observations and caveats: Rarefaction showed that sequencing of sorted subsets was incomplete (despite large depth).

At a deep level, the assay was run. Here immunoSEQ multiplex PCR was the method, and the copy in TCRdb shows in-frame clones only, minus some. There are more than 1,200,000 clones in the sample; approximately 98.5% occur only once, and around 0.38% lies in the top ten. Between the trimmed V and J ends, which lost 11 bases and 5 bases, there was a span of 22 bases. CDR1 is MNHEY and CDR2 is SVGAGI in the germline V gene. The CDR3 contains 14 residues. The chain links TRBV6-5 to TRBJ2-7; TRBD2 is a possible D gene (6 bases). The sample consisted of naive CD4+ T cells sorted from blood. Subset described: CD45RA+ positively selected. The TCR was taken from a man aged 25-45 years in good health. This CDR3 reads CAARGGDHLNEQYF. The CDR3 DNA is TGTGCCGCACGAGGAGGGGACCACCTTAACGAGCAGTACTTC.